These 17 T cell receptor beta chains were all obtained from the same sample, sequenced in a study of patients and donors after allogeneic stem cell transplantation. One entry per CDR3 protein, called by TCRdb with MiXCR from the RT-PCR reads. The sample lists approximately 200,000 distinct CDR3 sequences; around 14% were seen once. Sequenced sample: blood, either unsorted or a sorted T cell fraction (not recorded which). Receptors were obtained from a human donor who was either an allogeneic HSCT recipient or a stem cell or donor lymphocyte infusion donor (not recorded which). It is not recorded whose cells these are; they may come from a transplant donor.

This clonotype has only a few counts. The chain uses TRBV14 and TRBJ2-1, with 7 bases fitting TRBD2. In germline, CDR1 is SGHDN, CDR2 FVKESK. Trimming took 1 base from V and 9 from J; bases not matched to a gene: 0. This CDR3 has 12 amino acids. This CDR3 reads CASSQGGGEQFF. CDR3 DNA: TGTGCCAGCAGCCAAGGGGGGGGTGAGCAGTTCTTC.

In this sample, this clonotype turned up many times. V usage is TRBV7-2 and J usage is TRBJ2-2; D is perhaps TRBD2 (6 bases). CDR1 SGHTA and CDR2 FQGNSA come from the germline V gene. The CDR3 runs to 16 residues. Trimming took 4 bases from V and 3 from J, leaving 15 bases between them. The CDR3 loop reads CASSSGGFWDTGELFF. For the CDR3, the DNA is TGTGCCAGCAGCTCCGGAGGGTTTTGGGACACCGGGGAGCTGTTTTTT.

The chain joins TRBV7-3 to TRBJ2-1; 9 bases fit TRBD1. Germline values: CDR1 SGHTA, CDR2 FQGTGA. The J segment lost 9 bases and the V segment lost 5 bases, leaving 5 bases of the junction unmatched. The CDR3 covers 13 residues. CDR3 amino acids: CASSRDRAGEQFF. CDR3 bases: TGTGCCAGCAGCAGGGACAGGGCAGGTGAGCAGTTCTTC.

The genes are TRBV12-3 or TRBV12-4 and TRBJ1-3; D is uncertain. V lost 5 bases and J lost 4, with 9 bases in between. This CDR3 comprises 13 residues. The CDR3 DNA sequence: TGTGCCAGCAGTCGGTGTTGGGGAAACACCATATATTTT. Translating gives CASSRCWGNTIYF.

This clonotype turned up a few times. The rearrangement links TRBV5-6 to TRBJ1-6; D is possibly TRBD1 (5 bases). Trimming pared 1 base from V and 7 bases from J, leaving 12 bases between. The CDR3 has 15 residues. Per the germline V gene, CDR1 is SGHDT and CDR2 is YYEEEE. The CDR3, as DNA: TGTGCCAGCAGCTTGAGGGGAGGTGAGAATTCACCCCTCCACTTT. Amino acids: CASSLRGGENSPLHF.

The chain joins TRBV5-1 to TRBJ2-2; D is ambiguous. V lost 0 bases and J 5 bases, leaving 8 bases between the germline ends. The V gene's germline CDR1 is SGHRS and CDR2 YFSETQ. The CDR3 loop spans 14 amino acids. The CDR3 loop reads CASSLATQTGELFF. CDR3 DNA: TGCGCCAGCAGCTTGGCGACACAAACCGGGGAGCTGTTTTTT.

This clonotype was detected only a few times. The V and J genes are TRBV28 and TRBJ2-1; no reliable D call. The CDR3 is 12 amino acids. V was cut by 9 bases and J by 4 bases, with 10 bases left in between. In germline, CDR1 is MDHEN, CDR2 SYDVKM. CDR3 sequence: CASKLQYNEQFF. The CDR3 DNA follows: TGTGCCAGTAAACTACAATACAATGAGCAGTTCTTC.

V usage is TRBV12-3 or TRBV12-4 and J usage is TRBJ1-3, with D unclear. Trimming removed 1 base at V and 2 bases at J, with 9 bases between. CDR3 length: 15 residues. CDR3 region: CASSLGSAAGNTIYF. CDR3 in DNA: TGTGCCAGCAGTTTAGGGAGTGCAGCTGGAAACACCATATATTTT.

The chain uses TRBV20-1 and TRBJ1-5; D is unclear. The CDR3 is 15 residues long. V shed 3 bases and J shed 3 bases, with 15 bases lying between them. Germline-derived CDR1 and CDR2 are DFQATT and SNEGSKA (reference sequence). The CDR3 protein is CSARAPGPNNQPQHF. DNA of the CDR3: TGCAGTGCTAGGGCCCCGGGTCCGAACAATCAGCCCCAGCATTTT.

The genes are TRBV29-1 and TRBJ1-1; 9 bases are a match to TRBD1. CDR1 and CDR2 (germline): SQVTM, ANQGSEA. The V segment lost 6 bases and the J segment 2 bases; nucleotides outside the gene matches: 4. The CDR3 is 13 amino acids. This CDR3 reads CSVRTGANTEAFF. The CDR3 DNA reads as TGCAGCGTCCGGACAGGGGCTAACACTGAAGCTTTCTTT.

The V call is TRBV4-2, the J call TRBJ1-2, with D unresolved. CDR3 length: 15 amino acids. Trimming pared 0 bases from V and 0 bases from J, leaving 8 bases between. Germline V lookup: CDR1 LGHNA, CDR2 YNFKEQ. CDR3 nucleotide sequence: TGTGCCAGCAGCCAAGATAAAGATGCTAACTATGGCTACACCTTC. It codes for CASSQDKDANYGYTF.

This clonotype was observed once. The V gene is TRBV2, the J gene TRBJ2-7; D possibly corresponds to TRBD2 (5 bases). V was pared by 0 bases and J by 2 bases, with 23 bases between. This CDR3 region has 19 residues. Germline V gene lookup returns CDR1 SNHLY and CDR2 FYNNEI. The CDR3 protein is CASSEALQQRGLQAYEQYF. The CDR3, as DNA: TGTGCCAGCAGTGAAGCGCTCCAGCAAAGAGGGCTACAAGCCTACGAGCAGTACTTC.

The chain is built from TRBV19 and TRBJ1-5; no reliable D call. Germline assignment: CDR1 LNHDA and CDR2 SQIVND (reference sequence). Trimming shortened V by 3 bases and J by 5 bases, and 8 bases separated the two germline ends. The CDR3 length is 13 residues. This CDR3 is CASSISGDQPQHF. The DNA of the CDR3 is TGTGCCAGTAGTATTTCGGGTGATCAGCCCCAGCATTTT.

This clonotype has just a few counts. CDR3 residues: CSAPGQVNTEAFF. CDR3 coding DNA: TGCAGTGCCCCGGGACAGGTTAACACTGAAGCTTTCTTT. The chain couples TRBV20-1 to TRBJ1-1; 8 bases agree with TRBD1. Trimming removed 6 bases from V and 2 bases from J; junction bases left unmatched: 5. CDR1 is DFQATT and CDR2 is SNEGSKA in the germline V gene (reference sequence). This CDR3 comprises 13 residues.

This clonotype was detected many times. The rearrangement joins TRBV18 to TRBJ2-5; TRBD2 aligns across 12 bases. The CDR3 covers 21 residues. V shed 0 bases, J shed 5 bases, and the junction held 19 bases outside the gene matches. CDR1 KGHSH and CDR2 LQKENI come from the germline V gene. CDR3 sequence (DNA): TGTGCCAGCTCACCACCGATGGATCCGACTAGCGGGAGTTGGGTTAGGGAGACCCAGTACTTC. It encodes CASSPPMDPTSGSWVRETQYF.

This clonotype was counted only a few times. CDR3 residues: CASSLKGRDTQYF. CDR3 DNA: TGCGCCAGCAGCCTAAAGGGGAGGGATACGCAGTATTTT. This chain connects TRBV5-1 to TRBJ2-3, with D possibly matching TRBD2 (6 bases). CDR3 size: 13 residues. Trimming shortened V by 4 bases and J by 6 bases, and 12 bases separated the two germline ends. Germline CDR1 reads SGHRS; CDR2 reads YFSETQ.

This clonotype was detected a few times. V is TRBV30 and J is TRBJ1-1, with D uncertain. Trimming left V 4 bases short and J 6 bases short, with 18 bases between. There are 14 residues in the CDR3. The germline V gene encodes CDR1 GTSNPN and CDR2 SVGIG (reference sequence). CDR3: CAWNDLGSTAEAFF. The DNA of the CDR3 is TGTGCCTGGAACGATCTGGGGTCAACCGCTGAAGCTTTCTTT.